Reported below is one T cell receptor beta chain. Its antigen is unidentified. These data are taken from a study of naive and memory T cell subsets. An equimolar mix of two oligonucleotides served as the beta constant-region primer for TRBC1 and TRBC2. Ligated cDNA was amplified by four rounds of PCR with nested alpha and beta constant-region primers and SP2. Ligation attached a single-stranded oligonucleotide with a 12-nucleotide UMI and the SP2 primer to the cDNA 3' end. TCRdb reanalysed the UMI-ligation and nested PCR reads using MiXCR and keeps one entry per CDR3 protein. The sample consists of 95,000 to 150,000 distinct CDR3 sequences, roughly 32% of them appearing once. Cells stained for CD3, CD4, CD8, CD45RA and CD27 were sorted into four subsets. CDR1 and CDR2 (germline): MNHNS, SASEGT. CDR3 length: 16 amino acids. V lost 7 bases to trimming and J lost 7 bases; unmatched junction nucleotides: 13.

Broader study findings: TCR abundance followed a power law differing between naive and memory subsets. Over 85% of naive TCR sequences appeared only once, unlike memory subsets.

Specimen: central memory CD4+ T cells from blood. The chain recombines TRBV6-1 with TRBJ2-1; TRBD2 matches 10 bases. This TCR was sampled from a human donor in good health. The CDR3 DNA sequence: TGTGCCAGCATTATAGCTAGCGGGAGTGCTGCAAATGAGCAGTTCTTC. Translation gives CASIIASGSAANEQFF.